Reported below is one T cell receptor (beta chain). V was cut by 7 bases and J by 2 bases, with 18 bases left in between. The CDR3 has 15 residues. Germline CDR1 MNHEY, CDR2 SVGAGI. These data are taken from a study of cytomegalovirus exposure and HLA in healthy donors. Overall study context: An analysis done earlier identified approximately 120 million unique TCR beta sequences from about 179 million T cells.

Primers for the PCR totalled 60 Vbeta and 13 Jbeta. The data were produced by immunoSEQ multiplex PCR, yet TCRdb's version contains in-frame clones alone and is incomplete. The table includes 150,000 to 250,000 clones, about four fifths detected once. The V and J genes are TRBV6-5 and TRBJ2-7; D perhaps matches TRBD1 (7 bases). The sample taken for sequencing was PBMCs. The origin of this receptor is a boy aged 2 to 10 in good health and CMV-seronegative. CDR3 sequence (DNA): TGTGCCAGCACTCCTGGGGCGGGACAGACCTACGAGCAGTACTTC. This encodes CASTPGAGQTYEQYF.